This entry features one T cell receptor beta chain sequence. From germline, CDR1 is SNHLY and CDR2 FYNNEI. Trimming left V 9 bases short and J 4 bases short, with 18 bases between. The CDR3 consists of 14 residues. The data were taken from a study of T cells in Graves' hyperthyroidism and ophthalmopathy. TCR beta CDR3 regions were amplified from RNA transcripts. TCR CDR3 underwent first-round RT-PCR with the HTBI primer set. TCRdb itself ran the multiplex PCR reads through MiXCR, one entry per CDR3 protein. The sample records 350,000 to 450,000 distinct CDR3 sequences, more than 11% being singletons. The chain uses TRBV2 and TRBJ1-1; D is unresolved. Sequencing input: blood. This TCR was sampled from an older woman with Graves' hyperthyroidism. The chain's CDR3 is CASLDDGLGTEAFF. Written as DNA, the CDR3 is TGTGCCAGTCTAGACGATGGGCTTGGCACTGAAGCTTTCTTT.